The 6 T cell receptor beta chains in this list originate from one sample, sequenced in a study of blood T cell repertoires in COVID-19. TCRdb's copy holds only in-frame clones and misses some; the assay was immunoSEQ multiplex PCR. The data hold almost 250,000 clones, with around 84% observed a single time. The sequencing sample was made of PBMCs or T cells enriched from blood (not recorded which). These receptor sequences come from a woman aged 45-65 years who had recovered from COVID-19.

Notes on this clone: The same CDR3 also results from other DNA sequences found in this sample. The chain carries TRBV7-2 and TRBJ2-7; 11 bases agree with TRBD2. V shed 5 bases, J shed 2 bases, and the junction held 5 bases outside the gene matches. CDR1 is SGHTA and CDR2 is FQGNSA in the germline V gene. CDR3 length: 15 amino acids. The CDR3 loop is CASSLGLAGAYEQYF. In DNA, the CDR3 is TGTGCCAGCAGCCTAGGACTAGCGGGTGCCTACGAGCAGTACTTC. Looking up the rest from reference TRBV7-2 and TRBJ2-7 gives the full variable domain: GAGVSQSPSNKVTEKGKDVELRCDPISGHTALYWYRQSLGQGLEFLIYFQGNSAPDKSGLPSDRFSAERTGGSVSTLTIQRTQQEDSAVYLCASSLGLAGAYEQYFGPGTRLTVT.

CDR3 in amino acids: CASSLLGGILETQYF. In DNA, the CDR3 is TGTGCCAGCAGTTTACTTGGCGGGATACTTGAGACCCAGTACTTC. This chain joins TRBV27 and TRBJ2-5; D is possibly TRBD2 (6 bases). CDR1 is MNHEY and CDR2 is SMNVEV in the germline V gene (reference sequence). The CDR3 totals 15 residues. Trimming stripped 2 bases from V and 5 bases from J, with 15 bases between.

The chain combines TRBV30 with TRBJ2-7, with unresolved D. CDR1 and CDR2 (germline): GTSNPN, SVGIG (reference sequence). The V end lost 5 bases, the J end lost 7 bases, and 9 bases lay between the germline ends. CDR3 length: 10 amino acids. In DNA, the CDR3 is TGTGCCTGGTCGACTGAGGAGCAGTACTTC. This gives the protein CAWSTEEQYF.

This clone was detected only once. This rearrangement joins TRBV6-2 or TRBV6-3 to TRBJ2-3; 12 nucleotides match TRBD2. The germline CDR1 and CDR2 sequences are MNHEY and SVGEGT. Trimming cost V 4 bases and J 4 bases; bases outside gene matches: 15. CDR3 size: 19 residues. The CDR3 nucleotides read TGTGCCAGCAGTTCATACGCCGATCGACTAGCGGGAGTCCCAGATACGCAGTATTTT. Residues: CASSSYADRLAGVPDTQYF.

The chain uses TRBV4-1 and TRBJ2-7; D might be TRBD2 (5 bases). Between the trimmed V and J ends, which lost 4 bases and 3 bases, there was a span of 10 bases. Germline V gene lookup returns CDR1 MGHRA and CDR2 YSYEKL. The CDR3 is made up of 13 amino acids. The CDR3 DNA reads TGCGCCAGCAGCCGAGGGTATAGCTACGAGCAGTACTTC. As protein: CASSRGYSYEQYF.

The CDR3 here is CASSPRQGGANYGYTF. Written as DNA, the CDR3 is TGTGCCAGCAGCCCCCGACAGGGGGGGGCTAACTATGGCTACACCTTC. V gene TRBV7-2 combines with J gene TRBJ1-2, with 9 bases that match TRBD1. Looked up from germline, CDR1 is SGHTA and CDR2 is FQGNSA. The J segment lost 0 bases and the V segment lost 5 bases, leaving 7 bases of the junction unmatched. The CDR3 runs 16 residues.